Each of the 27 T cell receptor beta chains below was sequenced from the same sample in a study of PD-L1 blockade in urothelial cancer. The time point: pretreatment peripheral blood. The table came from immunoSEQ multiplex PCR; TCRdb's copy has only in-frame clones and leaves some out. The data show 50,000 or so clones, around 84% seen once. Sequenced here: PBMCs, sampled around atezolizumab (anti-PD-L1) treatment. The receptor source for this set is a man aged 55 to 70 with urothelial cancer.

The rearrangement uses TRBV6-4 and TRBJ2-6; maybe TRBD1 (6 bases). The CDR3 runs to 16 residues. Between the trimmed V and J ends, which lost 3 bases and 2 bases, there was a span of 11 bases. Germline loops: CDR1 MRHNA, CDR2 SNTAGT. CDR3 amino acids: CASSELGGTGANVLTF. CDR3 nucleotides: TGTGCCAGCAGTGAGTTAGGGGGTACTGGGGCCAACGTCCTGACTTTC.

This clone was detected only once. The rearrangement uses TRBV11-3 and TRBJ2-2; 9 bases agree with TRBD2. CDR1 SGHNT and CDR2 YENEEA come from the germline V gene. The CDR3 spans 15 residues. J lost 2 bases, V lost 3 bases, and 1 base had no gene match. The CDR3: CASSLGLANTGELFF. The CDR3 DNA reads TGTGCCAGCAGCTTGGGACTAGCCAACACCGGGGAGCTGTTTTTT.

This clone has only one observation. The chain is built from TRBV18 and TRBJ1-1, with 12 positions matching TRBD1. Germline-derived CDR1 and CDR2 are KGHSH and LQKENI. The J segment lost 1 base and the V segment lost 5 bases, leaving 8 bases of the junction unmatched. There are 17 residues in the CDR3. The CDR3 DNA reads TGTGCCAGCTCATCCGGGACAGGGGGCTGGGGGAACACTGAAGCTTTCTTT. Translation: CASSSGTGGWGNTEAFF.

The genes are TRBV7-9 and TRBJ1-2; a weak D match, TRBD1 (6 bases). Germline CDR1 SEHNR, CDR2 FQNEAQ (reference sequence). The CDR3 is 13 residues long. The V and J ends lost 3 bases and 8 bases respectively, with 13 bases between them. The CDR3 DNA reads TGTGCCAGCAGCTTGGGCCAGGGGCCGGGCTACACCTTC. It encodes CASSLGQGPGYTF.

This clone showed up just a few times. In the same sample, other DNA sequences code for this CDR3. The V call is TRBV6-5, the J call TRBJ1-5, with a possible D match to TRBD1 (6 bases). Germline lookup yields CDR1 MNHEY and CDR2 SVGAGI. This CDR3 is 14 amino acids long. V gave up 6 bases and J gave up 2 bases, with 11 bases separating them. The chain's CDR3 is CASRTGMGNQPQHF. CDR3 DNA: TGTGCCAGCAGAACAGGGATGGGCAATCAGCCCCAGCATTTT.

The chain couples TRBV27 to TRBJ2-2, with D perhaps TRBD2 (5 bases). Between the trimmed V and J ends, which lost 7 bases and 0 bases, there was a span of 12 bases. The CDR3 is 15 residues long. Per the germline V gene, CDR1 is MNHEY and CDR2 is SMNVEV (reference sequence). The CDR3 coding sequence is TGTGCCAGCAAGGGAGCACGATCGAACACCGGGGAGCTGTTTTTT. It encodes CASKGARSNTGELFF.

The CDR3 nucleotides are TGTGCCAGCAATCATCTCCCCCGTTCGGATGAGCAGTTCTTC. It codes for CASNHLPRSDEQFF. J is TRBJ2-1 and V is TRBV9; D is undetermined. The CDR3 is 14 residues long. Germline values: CDR1 SGDLS, CDR2 YYNGEE. V was shortened by 6 bases and J by 8 bases, with 18 bases between the two germline ends.

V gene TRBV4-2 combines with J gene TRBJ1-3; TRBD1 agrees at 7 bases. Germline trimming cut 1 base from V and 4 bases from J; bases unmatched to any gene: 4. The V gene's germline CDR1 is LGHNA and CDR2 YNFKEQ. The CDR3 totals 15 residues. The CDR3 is CASSQATGVGNTIYF. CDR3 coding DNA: TGTGCCAGCAGCCAAGCTACAGGGGTAGGAAACACCATATATTTT.

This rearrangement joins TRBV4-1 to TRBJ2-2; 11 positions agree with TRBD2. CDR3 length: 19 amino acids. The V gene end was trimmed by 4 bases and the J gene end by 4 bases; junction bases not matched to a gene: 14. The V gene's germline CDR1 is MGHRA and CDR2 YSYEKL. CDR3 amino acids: CASSLRGLADYNPTGELFF. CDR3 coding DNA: TGCGCCAGCAGCCTCCGGGGACTAGCGGACTATAATCCCACCGGGGAGCTGTTTTTT.

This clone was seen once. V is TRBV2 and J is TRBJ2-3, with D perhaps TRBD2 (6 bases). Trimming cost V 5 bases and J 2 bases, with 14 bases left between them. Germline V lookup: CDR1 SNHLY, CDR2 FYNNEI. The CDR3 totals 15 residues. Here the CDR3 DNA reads TGTGCCAGCAGTAAGGGGACTCCATCCACAGATACGCAGTATTTT. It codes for CASSKGTPSTDTQYF.

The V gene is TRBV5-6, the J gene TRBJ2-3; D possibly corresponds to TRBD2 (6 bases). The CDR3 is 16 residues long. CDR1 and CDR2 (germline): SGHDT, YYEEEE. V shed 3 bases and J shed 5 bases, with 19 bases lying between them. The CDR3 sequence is CASSSGLGYVLDTQYF. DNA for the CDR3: TGTGCCAGCAGCTCGGGACTGGGCTACGTTTTAGATACGCAGTATTTT.

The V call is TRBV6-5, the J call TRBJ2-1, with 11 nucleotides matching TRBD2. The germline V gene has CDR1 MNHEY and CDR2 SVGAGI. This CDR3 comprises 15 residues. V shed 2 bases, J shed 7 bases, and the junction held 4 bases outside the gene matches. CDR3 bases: TGTGCCAGCAGTTACGGGACTAGCGGTTTAAATGAGCAGTTCTTC. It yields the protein CASSYGTSGLNEQFF.

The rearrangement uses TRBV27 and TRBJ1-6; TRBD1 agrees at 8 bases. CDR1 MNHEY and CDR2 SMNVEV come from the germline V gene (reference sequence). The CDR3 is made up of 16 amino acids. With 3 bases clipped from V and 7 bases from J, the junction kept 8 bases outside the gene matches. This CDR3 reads CASSLGWTGQNSPLHF. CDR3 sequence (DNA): TGTGCCAGCAGTTTGGGATGGACAGGGCAAAATTCACCCCTCCACTTT.

The CDR3 region is CASSEFVLGTGELFF. In DNA form, the CDR3 reads TGCGCCAGCAGTGAGTTTGTGCTAGGTACCGGGGAGCTGTTTTTT. The V gene is TRBV10-1, the J gene TRBJ2-2; the D is unclear. CDR3 size: 15 residues. Germline CDR1 reads WNHNN; CDR2 reads SYGVQD (reference sequence). Trimming removed 1 base at V and 5 bases at J, with 11 bases between.

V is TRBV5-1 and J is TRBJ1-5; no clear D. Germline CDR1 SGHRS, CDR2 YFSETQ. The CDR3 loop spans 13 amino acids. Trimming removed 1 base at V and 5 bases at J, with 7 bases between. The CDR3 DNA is TGCGCCAGCAGCTTGTGGGGAGATCAGCCCCAGCATTTT. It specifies CASSLWGDQPQHF.

CDR3 nucleotide sequence: TGTGCCAGCAGCTTAGTTCTCAGGGTGGGGGAGACCCAGTACTTC. It encodes CASSLVLRVGETQYF. The chain joins TRBV7-9 to TRBJ2-5; maybe TRBD1 (5 bases). Germline-derived CDR1 and CDR2 are SEHNR and FQNEAQ (reference sequence). The CDR3 contains 15 residues. The germline V and J ends were trimmed by 1 base and 5 bases, with 14 bases remaining between them.

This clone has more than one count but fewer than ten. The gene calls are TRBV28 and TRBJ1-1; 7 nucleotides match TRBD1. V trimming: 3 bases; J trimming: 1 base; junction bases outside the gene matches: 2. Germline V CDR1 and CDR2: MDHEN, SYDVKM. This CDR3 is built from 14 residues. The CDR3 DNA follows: TGTGCCAGCAGTTTGGCAGGGGGGAACACTGAAGCTTTCTTT. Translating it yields CASSLAGGNTEAFF.

CDR3 residues: CASSFLGRTDTQYF. CDR3 nucleotide sequence: TGTGCCAGCAGTTTCCTGGGCCGCACAGATACGCAGTATTTT. This rearrangement joins TRBV27 to TRBJ2-3; D call uncertain. The CDR3 loop spans 14 amino acids. The germline CDR1 and CDR2 sequences are MNHEY and SMNVEV (reference sequence). Trimming took 3 bases from V and 1 from J, leaving 8 bases between them.

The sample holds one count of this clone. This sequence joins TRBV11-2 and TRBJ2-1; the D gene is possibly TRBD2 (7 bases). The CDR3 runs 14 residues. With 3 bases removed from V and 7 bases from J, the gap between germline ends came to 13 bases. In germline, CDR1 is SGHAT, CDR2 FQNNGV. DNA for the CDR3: TGTGCCAGCAGCTTTGGGGGGGCAGGGAATGAGCAGTTCTTC. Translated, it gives CASSFGGAGNEQFF.

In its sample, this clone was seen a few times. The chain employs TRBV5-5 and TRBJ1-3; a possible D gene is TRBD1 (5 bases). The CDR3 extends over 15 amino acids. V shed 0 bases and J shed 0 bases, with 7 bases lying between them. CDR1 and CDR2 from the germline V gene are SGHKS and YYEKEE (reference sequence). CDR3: CASSLEGNSGNTIYF. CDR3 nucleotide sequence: TGTGCCAGCAGCTTGGAGGGGAACTCTGGAAACACCATATATTTT.

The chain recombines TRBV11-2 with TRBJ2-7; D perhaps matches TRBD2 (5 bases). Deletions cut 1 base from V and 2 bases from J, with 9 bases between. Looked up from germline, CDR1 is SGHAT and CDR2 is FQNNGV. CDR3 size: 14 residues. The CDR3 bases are TGTGCCAGCAGCTTAGGGACTGGTACCTACGAGCAGTACTTC. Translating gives CASSLGTGTYEQYF.

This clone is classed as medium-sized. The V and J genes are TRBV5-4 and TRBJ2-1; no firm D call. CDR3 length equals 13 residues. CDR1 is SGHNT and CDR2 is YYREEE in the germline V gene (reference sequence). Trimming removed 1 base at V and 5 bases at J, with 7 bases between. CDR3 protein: CASSLMFNNEQFF. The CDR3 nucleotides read TGTGCCAGCAGCTTGATGTTCAACAATGAGCAGTTCTTC.

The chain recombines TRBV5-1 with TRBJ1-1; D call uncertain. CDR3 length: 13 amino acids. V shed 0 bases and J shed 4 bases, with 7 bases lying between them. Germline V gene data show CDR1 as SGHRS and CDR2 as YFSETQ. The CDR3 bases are TGCGCCAGCAGCTTGGGTCAGTCCACTGAAGCTTTCTTT. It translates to CASSLGQSTEAFF.

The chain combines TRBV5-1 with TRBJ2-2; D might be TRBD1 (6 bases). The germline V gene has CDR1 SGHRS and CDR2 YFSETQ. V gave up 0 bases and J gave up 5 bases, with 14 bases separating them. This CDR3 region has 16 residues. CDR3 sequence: CASSLEGQRGTGELFF. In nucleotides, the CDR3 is TGCGCCAGCAGCTTGGAGGGACAACGAGGAACCGGGGAGCTGTTTTTT.

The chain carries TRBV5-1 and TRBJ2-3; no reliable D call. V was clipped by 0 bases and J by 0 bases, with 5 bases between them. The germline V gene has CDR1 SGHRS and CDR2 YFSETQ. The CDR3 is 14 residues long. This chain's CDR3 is CASSLGASTDTQYF. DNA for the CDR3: TGCGCCAGCAGCTTGGGAGCTAGCACAGATACGCAGTATTTT.

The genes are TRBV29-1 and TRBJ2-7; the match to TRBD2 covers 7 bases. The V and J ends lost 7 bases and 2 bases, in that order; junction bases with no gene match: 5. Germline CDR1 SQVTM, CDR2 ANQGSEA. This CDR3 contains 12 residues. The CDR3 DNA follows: TGCAGCGGGGGGGGGACGACCTACGAGCAGTACTTC. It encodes CSGGGTTYEQYF.

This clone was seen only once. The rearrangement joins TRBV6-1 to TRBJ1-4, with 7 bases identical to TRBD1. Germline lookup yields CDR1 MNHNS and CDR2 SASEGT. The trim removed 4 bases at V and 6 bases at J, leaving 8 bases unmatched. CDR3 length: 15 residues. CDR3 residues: CASSGGGRRDEKLFF. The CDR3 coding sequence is TGTGCCAGCAGTGGAGGGGGCAGACGAGATGAAAAACTGTTTTTT.